These 22 T cell receptor beta chains were sequenced from one sample in a study of T cells in Graves' hyperthyroidism and ophthalmopathy. RNA transcripts provided the source from which TCR beta CDR3 regions were amplified. The TCR CDR3 first-round RT-PCR relied on the HTBI primer set. TCRdb re-called the multiplex PCR reads with MiXCR, one entry per CDR3 protein. Of some 400,000 distinct CDR3 sequences detected, around 13% appear once; the ten largest clones hold 9.5% to 12%. Sequenced: blood. These receptors came from an older woman with Graves' hyperthyroidism.

The chain links TRBV5-4 to TRBJ1-1; 8 positions match TRBD1. The CDR3 is 14 residues long. Trimming removed 0 bases from V and 11 bases from J; junction bases left unmatched: 9. Germline-derived CDR1 and CDR2 are SGHNT and YYREEE (reference sequence). Here the CDR3 reads CASSLGRGRDSAFF. Here the CDR3 DNA reads TGTGCCAGCAGCTTGGGCAGGGGGCGAGACTCGGCTTTCTTT.

This chain joins TRBV6-9 and TRBJ2-4, with TRBD2 identical over 13 bases. CDR1 is MNHGY, CDR2 SVAAGI, per germline. CDR3 size: 16 residues. V dropped 8 bases and J dropped 9; count of bases not matched to a gene: 13. The CDR3 bases are TGTGCCAGCGGGACTAGCGGGACCACTCGAGTAAGCATTCAGTACTTC. Its translation: CASGTSGTTRVSIQYF.

This clonotype was seen at least ten times. The chain carries TRBV5-1 and TRBJ1-4; 9 positions agree with TRBD1. The CDR3 length is 15 residues. CDR1 and CDR2 (germline): SGHRS, YFSETQ. The V segment lost 4 bases and the J segment 4 bases; nucleotides outside the gene matches: 5. CDR3: CASSPTGQGNEKLFF. In DNA form, the CDR3 reads TGCGCCAGCAGCCCCACGGGACAGGGTAATGAAAAACTGTTTTTT.

In this sample, this clonotype turned up many times. V and J are TRBV6-1 and TRBJ2-1; 9 bases line up with TRBD2. After removal of 6 bases from V and 8 bases from J, the junction contained 11 bases not matched to a gene. CDR3 length: 15 residues. Germline V gene sequence: CDR1 MNHNS, CDR2 SASEGT. The CDR3 protein is CASRGLAGGLDEQFF. The CDR3 DNA reads as TGTGCCAGCAGGGGACTAGCCGGAGGATTGGATGAGCAGTTCTTC.

This clonotype was seen at least ten times. The gene calls are TRBV13 and TRBJ2-3; D gene uncertain. The V gene lost 6 bases and the J gene lost 6 bases, with 13 bases spanning the gap. This CDR3 contains 13 residues. Germline loops: CDR1 PRHDT, CDR2 FYEKMQ (reference sequence). Written as DNA, the CDR3 is TGTGCCAGCAGGCCCTCCCCCCCGGATACGCAGTATTTT. Encoded protein: CASRPSPPDTQYF.

This clonotype was detected ten times or more. V usage is TRBV19 and J usage is TRBJ2-5, with TRBD2 matching 11 bases. The length of the CDR3 is 18 residues. Germline V lookup: CDR1 LNHDA, CDR2 SQIVND (reference sequence). Unmatched junction bases numbered 18, after V lost 7 bases and J lost 5 bases. CDR3 loop: CASIGPSGTSGSGETQYF. CDR3 nucleotides: TGTGCCAGTATTGGGCCCTCCGGGACTAGCGGATCGGGGGAGACCCAGTACTTC.

The V gene is TRBV18, the J gene TRBJ2-5; D may be TRBD1 or TRBD2 (5 bases each). From germline, CDR1 is KGHSH and CDR2 LQKENI. The CDR3 is 15 amino acids. The germline V and J ends were trimmed by 0 bases and 3 bases, with 11 bases remaining between them. CDR3 sequence: CASSPPRGREETQYF. The DNA for the CDR3 is TGTGCCAGCTCACCACCGAGGGGCAGGGAAGAGACCCAGTACTTC. Full variable domain (outside the CDR3, taken from reference TRBV18 and TRBJ2-5): NAGVMQNPRHLVRRRGQEARLRCSPMKGHSHVYWYRQLPEEGLKFMVYLQKENIIDESGMPKERFSAEFPKEGPSILRIQQVVRGDSAAYFCASSPPRGREETQYFGPGTRLLVL.

This clonotype was seen more than once but under ten times. The chain couples TRBV6-2 or TRBV6-3 to TRBJ2-2, with 7 bases matching TRBD2. The V gene's germline CDR1 is MNHEY and CDR2 SVGEGT. The CDR3 covers 14 residues. The junction had 9 bases not matched to a gene; V was cut back by 10 bases and J by 4 bases. DNA for the CDR3: TGTGCCACCTCGATGCGGGAGAGCACCGGGGAGCTGTTTTTT. This sequence encodes CATSMRESTGELFF.

This clonotype was detected many times. The V gene is TRBV7-9, the J gene TRBJ2-1; 9 positions agree with TRBD2. The CDR3 is 17 residues long. Germline loops: CDR1 SEHNR, CDR2 FQNEAQ (reference sequence). Trimming took 6 bases from V and 0 from J; bases not matched to a gene: 9. The DNA for the CDR3 is TGTGCCAGCAGTTCTAGCGGGGACGGGAGCTCCTACAATGAGCAGTTCTTC. Its translation is CASSSSGDGSSYNEQFF.

Ten or more counts support this clonotype. The CDR3 DNA reads TGCAGCGGTACCGGGACAGGGTCCGACTACAATGAGCAGTTCTTC. Amino acid sequence: CSGTGTGSDYNEQFF. The genes are TRBV29-1 and TRBJ2-1, with 9 nucleotides matching TRBD1. CDR3 size: 15 residues. Germline V gene sequence: CDR1 SQVTM, CDR2 ANQGSEA. The ends lost 7 bases at V and 3 bases at J; junction bases unmatched: 10.

This clonotype was recorded at least ten times. This chain links TRBV5-1 with TRBJ2-1, with D possibly TRBD2 on 5 matching bases. The CDR3 length is 13 residues. CDR1 is SGHRS, CDR2 YFSETQ, per germline. Between the trimmed V and J ends, which lost 1 base and 5 bases, there was a span of 7 bases. The DNA of the CDR3 is TGCGCCAGCAGCTTGATCGGGAACAATGAGCAGTTCTTC. It encodes CASSLIGNNEQFF. The full variable domain, with the rest looked up from reference TRBV5-1 and TRBJ2-1, is KAGVTQTPRYLIKTRGQQVTLSCSPISGHRSVSWYQQTPGQGLQFLFEYFSETQRNKGNFPGRFSGRQFSNSRSEMNVSTLELGDSALYLCASSLIGNNEQFFGPGTRLTVL.

This clonotype was found a few times. This chain links TRBV4-1 with TRBJ2-2; no reliable D call. The CDR3 extends over 14 amino acids. CDR1 and CDR2 (germline): MGHRA, YSYEKL. V lost 1 base to trimming and J lost 6 bases, with 9 bases between them. The CDR3 DNA sequence: TGCGCCAGCAGCCAAGTTCTAATGGCCGGGGAGCTGTTTTTT. Amino acid sequence: CASSQVLMAGELFF.

At least ten counts were recorded for this clonotype. This chain uses TRBV12-3 or TRBV12-4 with TRBJ2-7; 12 bases map to TRBD1. V gave up 3 bases and J gave up 4 bases; unmatched junction bases: 4. This CDR3 region has 15 residues. DNA for the CDR3: TGTGCCAGCAGTTTGGGGGACAGGGGGCTTTACGAGCAGTACTTC. This sequence encodes CASSLGDRGLYEQYF.

This clonotype appeared many times. The chain employs TRBV7-9 and TRBJ2-1, with unresolved D. V gave up 7 bases and J gave up 4 bases, with 23 bases separating them. This CDR3 contains 17 residues. CDR1 SEHNR and CDR2 FQNEAQ come from the germline V gene (reference sequence). The CDR3 DNA reads as TGTGCCAGCATCTCGGGTCGTTTCGGCTGGGTTTACAATGAGCAGTTCTTC. Protein sequence: CASISGRFGWVYNEQFF.

This sequence joins TRBV5-1 and TRBJ2-1, with 7 bases matching TRBD2. Trimming took 0 bases from V and 1 from J; bases not matched to a gene: 4. The CDR3 is 16 amino acids. CDR1 is SGHRS and CDR2 is YFSETQ in the germline V gene. The CDR3, as DNA: TGCGCCAGCAGCTTGGGGGCGGGAGTGTCCTACAATGAGCAGTTCTTC. As protein: CASSLGAGVSYNEQFF. Full variable domain (outside the CDR3, taken from reference TRBV5-1 and TRBJ2-1): KAGVTQTPRYLIKTRGQQVTLSCSPISGHRSVSWYQQTPGQGLQFLFEYFSETQRNKGNFPGRFSGRQFSNSRSEMNVSTLELGDSALYLCASSLGAGVSYNEQFFGPGTRLTVL.

The chain is built from TRBV29-1 and TRBJ2-5, with no clear D. Trimming pared 1 base from V and 5 bases from J, leaving 14 bases between. The CDR3 loop spans 14 amino acids. Looked up from germline, CDR1 is SQVTM and CDR2 is ANQGSEA. CDR3 amino acids: CSVEGALAGETQYF. CDR3 bases: TGCAGCGTTGAAGGAGCCCTGGCCGGGGAGACCCAGTACTTC. Variable domain in full (rest from reference TRBV29-1 and TRBJ2-5): SAVISQKPSRDICQRGTSLTIQCQVDSQVTMMFWYRQQPGQSLTLIATANQGSEATYESGFVIDKFPISRPNLTFSTLTVSNMSPEDSSIYLCSVEGALAGETQYFGPGTRLLVL.

This clonotype was found many times. The chain couples TRBV15 to TRBJ1-1; D remains ambiguous. Trimming removed 0 bases from V and 1 base from J, with 6 bases in between. CDR1 is LNHNV and CDR2 is YYDKDF in the germline V gene (reference sequence). The CDR3 is made up of 14 amino acids. CDR3 nucleotide sequence: TGTGCCACCAGCAGAGATCAAGAGAACACTGAAGCTTTCTTT. Protein sequence: CATSRDQENTEAFF.

This clonotype showed up just a few times. V gene TRBV19 combines with J gene TRBJ2-2; 10 nucleotides match TRBD2. With 0 bases clipped from V and 5 bases from J, the junction kept 18 bases outside the gene matches. Germline V gene sequence: CDR1 LNHDA, CDR2 SQIVND (reference sequence). The CDR3 covers 21 residues. CDR3: CASSIDGSRRASGRLTGELFF. CDR3 nucleotide sequence: TGTGCCAGTAGTATAGATGGGTCGCGGAGGGCTAGCGGGAGATTGACCGGGGAGCTGTTTTTT.

In its sample, this clonotype was seen many times. The rearrangement uses TRBV24-1 and TRBJ2-3, with TRBD2 identical over 9 bases. Germline lookup yields CDR1 KGHDR and CDR2 SFDVKD. This CDR3 is built from 15 residues. The ends lost 5 bases at V and 1 base at J; junction bases unmatched: 3. The CDR3 sequence is CATSAAGGGTDTQYF. DNA of the CDR3: TGTGCCACCAGTGCGGCGGGAGGGGGCACAGATACGCAGTATTTT.

This clonotype was counted many times. The chain has TRBV20-1 and TRBJ2-7; 14 bases match TRBD2. The ends lost 6 bases at V and 0 bases at J; junction bases unmatched: 7. Germline loops: CDR1 DFQATT, CDR2 SNEGSKA (reference sequence). CDR3 size: 16 residues. The chain's CDR3 is CSATGTSGSSSYEQYF. The DNA of the CDR3 is TGCAGTGCCACCGGGACTAGCGGGAGTAGCTCCTACGAGCAGTACTTC.

This clonotype was picked up a small number of times. The chain combines TRBV30 with TRBJ2-4; D is unclear. The CDR3 contains 14 residues. Trimming cost V 0 bases and J 0 bases, with 6 bases left between them. The germline V gene encodes CDR1 GTSNPN and CDR2 SVGIG (reference sequence). The CDR3 region is CAWSVRRAKNIQYF. CDR3 DNA: TGTGCCTGGAGTGTACGCAGAGCCAAAAACATTCAGTACTTC.

The table lists this clonotype with many counts. The rearrangement joins TRBV2 to TRBJ2-3; tentative D call: TRBD2 (5 bases). CDR3 size: 11 residues. The germline gives CDR1 SNHLY, CDR2 FYNNEI. Trimming pared 6 bases from V and 5 bases from J, leaving 6 bases between. The CDR3 protein is CASRAGDTQYF. The CDR3 region has the DNA TGTGCCAGCAGGGCGGGAGATACGCAGTATTTT.